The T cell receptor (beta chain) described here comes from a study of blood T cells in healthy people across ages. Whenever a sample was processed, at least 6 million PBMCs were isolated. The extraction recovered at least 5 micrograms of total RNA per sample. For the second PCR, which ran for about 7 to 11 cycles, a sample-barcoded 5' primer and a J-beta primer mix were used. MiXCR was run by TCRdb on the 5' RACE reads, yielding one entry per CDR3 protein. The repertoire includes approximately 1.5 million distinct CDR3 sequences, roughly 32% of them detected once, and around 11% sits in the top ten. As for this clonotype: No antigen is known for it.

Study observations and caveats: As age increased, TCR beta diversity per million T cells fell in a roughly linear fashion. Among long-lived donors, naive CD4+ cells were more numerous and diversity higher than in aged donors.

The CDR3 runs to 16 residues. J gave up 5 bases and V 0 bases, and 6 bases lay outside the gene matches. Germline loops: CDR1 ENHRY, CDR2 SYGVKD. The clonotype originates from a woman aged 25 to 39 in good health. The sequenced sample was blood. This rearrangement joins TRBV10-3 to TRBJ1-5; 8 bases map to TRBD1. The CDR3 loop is CAISESKQGEDQPQHF. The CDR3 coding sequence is TGTGCCATCAGTGAGTCAAAACAGGGGGAGGATCAGCCCCAGCATTTT.